This TCR beta chain was captured by sequencing in a study of cytomegalovirus exposure and HLA in healthy donors. In the PCR, 60 Vbeta and 13 Jbeta primers were used. Assay used: immunoSEQ multiplex PCR; TCRdb lists only in-frame clones, some missing. The listing contains more than 50,000 clones. V was cut by 2 bases and J by 4 bases, with 14 bases left in between. Germline-derived CDR1 and CDR2 are SGHVS and FQNEAQ. The CDR3 runs to 15 residues. The sequencing sample was made of PBMCs. The J gene is TRBJ1-2, the V gene TRBV7-8; D not resolved. The sequence derives from a man in his late teens or twenties in good health and CMV-seropositive. CDR3: CASSLTAGGIYGYTF. CDR3 coding DNA: TGTGCCAGCAGCTTAACCGCGGGTGGGATCTATGGCTACACCTTC.